A single sample is the source of the 21 T cell receptor beta chains below, sequenced in a study of blood T cells in healthy people across ages. Alongside a J-beta primer mix, a sample-barcoded 5' primer served in a second PCR lasting roughly 6 to 11 cycles. TCRdb re-called the 5' RACE reads with MiXCR, one entry per CDR3 protein. The profile shows over 750,000 distinct CDR3 sequences, more than 20% of them singletons. The sample was also linked to a second study, of T cells of mothers and their children.

Source material: blood. The origin of the receptors is a boy younger than 18 in good health.

This clonotype occurred a few times. J is TRBJ2-3 and V is TRBV29-1; tentatively, D is TRBD1 or TRBD2 (5 bases each). The CDR3 is 11 amino acids. V shed 6 bases and J shed 5 bases, with 9 bases lying between them. CDR1 SQVTM and CDR2 ANQGSEA come from the germline V gene. The DNA of the CDR3 is TGCAGCGTCGGGGACGGAGATACGCAGTATTTT. Protein: CSVGDGDTQYF.

The CDR3, as DNA: TGTGCCACCAAGAGTAGTGGGGCCAACGTCCTGACTTTC. The encoded protein is CATKSSGANVLTF. The chain employs TRBV24-1 and TRBJ2-6, with D unresolved. CDR1 is KGHDR and CDR2 is SFDVKD in the germline V gene. This CDR3 is built from 13 residues. V was shortened by 8 bases and J by 3 bases, with 7 bases between the two germline ends.

The chain combines TRBV5-1 with TRBJ2-7, with TRBD1 as a possible D gene (5 bases). There are 13 residues in the CDR3. Trimming shortened V by 3 bases and J by 3 bases, and 10 bases separated the two germline ends. Germline CDR1 and CDR2: SGHRS and YFSETQ. This CDR3 reads CASSWQGGYEQYF. In nucleotides, the CDR3 is TGCGCCAGCAGCTGGCAGGGCGGCTACGAGCAGTACTTC.

This clonotype has a handful of counts. The rearrangement links TRBV29-1 to TRBJ2-2; 10 nucleotides match TRBD1. CDR1 and CDR2 (germline): SQVTM, ANQGSEA. CDR3 length: 14 residues. V gave up 4 bases and J gave up 8 bases; unmatched junction bases: 7. CDR3 DNA sequence: TGCAGCGTTGTTGGGGACAGGGGCTGGGGGGAGCTGTTTTTT. Protein product: CSVVGDRGWGELFF.

The V call is TRBV20-1, the J call TRBJ2-1; 10 positions match TRBD2. Germline V gene lookup returns CDR1 DFQATT and CDR2 SNEGSKA (reference sequence). Unmatched junction bases numbered 5, after V lost 2 bases and J lost 7 bases. CDR3 length: 14 amino acids. CDR3 sequence reads: CSARSLAGVNEQFF. The CDR3 region has the DNA TGCAGTGCTAGAAGCCTAGCGGGAGTTAATGAGCAGTTCTTC.

This clonotype was seen once. The V and J genes are TRBV27 and TRBJ1-5, with D uncertain. V was clipped by 5 bases and J by 3 bases, with 11 bases between them. The CDR3 sequence is 14 residues long. In germline, CDR1 is MNHEY, CDR2 SMNVEV (reference sequence). The CDR3 here is CASSHRPSNQPQHF. CDR3 bases: TGTGCCAGCAGTCATCGGCCCTCCAATCAGCCCCAGCATTTT.

The chain combines TRBV9 with TRBJ2-5; 11 bases line up with TRBD2. This CDR3 has 15 residues. J lost 2 bases, V lost 4 bases, and 4 bases had no gene match. Germline values: CDR1 SGDLS, CDR2 YYNGEE. The CDR3 region is CASSFGTSGQETQYF. Written as DNA, the CDR3 is TGTGCCAGCAGCTTCGGGACTAGCGGACAAGAGACCCAGTACTTC. Complete variable domain (other parts from reference TRBV9 and TRBJ2-5): DSGVTQTPKHLITATGQRVTLRCSPRSGDLSVYWYQQSLDQGLQFLIQYYNGEERAKGNILERFSAQQFPDLHSELNLSSLELGDSALYFCASSFGTSGQETQYFGPGTRLLVL.

This CDR3 is CASSYASSGGYEQYF. The CDR3 nucleotides read TGTGCCAGCAGTTACGCGTCTAGCGGGGGATACGAGCAGTACTTC. This chain connects TRBV6-2 or TRBV6-3 to TRBJ2-7; 10 bases align to TRBD2. Losses at the gene ends were 2 bases for V and 4 bases for J; bases not matched to a gene: 5. This CDR3 region has 15 residues. From germline, CDR1 is MNHEY and CDR2 SVGEGT.

The chain links TRBV12-3 or TRBV12-4 to TRBJ2-5; D perhaps matches TRBD1 (5 bases). This CDR3 comprises 14 residues. Deletions cut 2 bases from V and 1 base from J, with 8 bases between. For the CDR3, the DNA is TGTGCCAGCAGTTTATCCCAGGGCCAAGAGACCCAGTACTTC. Amino acid sequence: CASSLSQGQETQYF.

A few counts support this clonotype. This sequence joins TRBV29-1 and TRBJ2-5; 7 nucleotides line up with TRBD1. The germline CDR1 and CDR2 sequences are SQVTM and ANQGSEA. The CDR3 has 12 amino acids. V lost 6 bases, J lost 5 bases, and 6 bases stayed unmatched. Written as DNA, the CDR3 is TGCAGCGTCGGGGACAGCTGGGAGACCCAGTACTTC. Translated: CSVGDSWETQYF.

The sample holds a few counts of this clonotype. The chain carries TRBV3-1 and TRBJ1-3; no clear D gene. The CDR3 has 15 residues. The germline V gene has CDR1 LGHDT and CDR2 YNNKEL (reference sequence). The V end lost 0 bases, the J end lost 1 base, and 7 bases lay between the germline ends. DNA for the CDR3: TGTGCCAGCAGCCAAGATACGGTGTCTGGAAACACCATATATTTT. Protein product: CASSQDTVSGNTIYF. The whole variable domain, filled in from reference TRBV3-1 and TRBJ1-3, reads DTAVSQTPKYLVTQMGNDKSIKCEQNLGHDTMYWYKQDSKKFLKIMFSYNNKELIINETVPNRFSPKSPDKAHLNLHINSLELGDSAVYFCASSQDTVSGNTIYFGEGSWLTVV.

This clonotype has more than one count but fewer than ten. The chain employs TRBV20-1 and TRBJ2-7; TRBD1 matches at 7 bases. Germline V gene sequence: CDR1 DFQATT, CDR2 SNEGSKA (reference sequence). The CDR3 has 14 amino acids. V lost 2 bases, J lost 3 bases, and 7 bases stayed unmatched. The DNA of the CDR3 is TGCAGTGCTAGATACAGGGGCGATCTCTACGAGCAGTACTTC. Translating it yields CSARYRGDLYEQYF.

This sequence joins TRBV29-1 and TRBJ2-4, with 7 bases matching TRBD1. After removal of 6 bases from V and 0 bases from J, the junction contained 5 bases not matched to a gene. The CDR3 has 14 amino acids. Germline V CDR1 and CDR2: SQVTM, ANQGSEA. DNA for the CDR3: TGCAGCGTCTGGACAGGACTAGCCAAAAACATTCAGTACTTC. It yields the protein CSVWTGLAKNIQYF.

This rearrangement joins TRBV5-1 to TRBJ2-1, with 7 bases aligning to TRBD2. Germline CDR1 reads SGHRS; CDR2 reads YFSETQ. The CDR3 contains 15 residues. The V segment lost 1 base and the J segment 3 bases; nucleotides outside the gene matches: 4. The CDR3 DNA follows: TGCGCCAGCAGCTTGTCGGCTAGCGGCTACAATGAGCAGTTCTTC. This codes for CASSLSASGYNEQFF. Supplemented by reference TRBV5-1 and TRBJ2-1, the full variable domain reads KAGVTQTPRYLIKTRGQQVTLSCSPISGHRSVSWYQQTPGQGLQFLFEYFSETQRNKGNFPGRFSGRQFSNSRSEMNVSTLELGDSALYLCASSLSASGYNEQFFGPGTRLTVL.

The genes are TRBV7-8 and TRBJ2-7; D is possibly TRBD2 (5 bases). Per the germline V gene, CDR1 is SGHVS and CDR2 is FQNEAQ. V lost 1 base and J 1 base, leaving 8 bases between the germline ends. The CDR3 totals 14 residues. The CDR3 region is CASSLDPGSYEQYF. The CDR3 region has the DNA TGTGCCAGCAGCTTAGACCCGGGATCCTACGAGCAGTACTTC.

This clonotype turned up a few times. The rearrangement joins TRBV12-3 or TRBV12-4 to TRBJ2-5, with 11 bases fitting TRBD1. V was clipped by 5 bases and J by 5 bases; unmatched bases: 7. This CDR3 is built from 15 residues. CDR3 DNA: TGTGCCAGCAGTCCCGGACAGGGGGCCTGGGAGACCCAGTACTTC. It encodes CASSPGQGAWETQYF.

This clonotype was picked up a small number of times. V gene TRBV4-1 combines with J gene TRBJ1-2; 11 bases fit TRBD1. The CDR3 contains 15 residues. The germline V gene encodes CDR1 MGHRA and CDR2 YSYEKL. V lost 5 bases to trimming and J lost 4 bases; unmatched junction nucleotides: 6. CDR3 bases: TGCGCCAGCAGCGAGGGACAGGGGGGGTTCTATGGCTACACCTTC. Amino acids: CASSEGQGGFYGYTF.

The J gene is TRBJ2-7, the V gene TRBV5-5, with D perhaps matching TRBD2 (6 bases). V dropped 4 bases and J dropped 0 bases, with 14 bases sitting between them. This CDR3 contains 15 residues. Per germline, CDR1 SGHKS and CDR2 YYEKEE (reference sequence). This CDR3 is CASSGGARSSYEQYF. CDR3 in DNA: TGTGCCAGCAGCGGCGGGGCCCGGAGCTCCTACGAGCAGTACTTC.

This clonotype came up once. The chain carries TRBV15 and TRBJ1-2; no clear D. The CDR3 contains 15 residues. V was trimmed by 0 bases and J by 4 bases, leaving 12 bases between them. The germline gives CDR1 LNHNV, CDR2 YYDKDF (reference sequence). This CDR3 reads CATSRDPRQFYGYTF. The CDR3, as DNA: TGTGCCACCAGCAGAGATCCCCGTCAATTCTATGGCTACACCTTC.

The chain employs TRBV20-1 and TRBJ1-2; TRBD1 matches at 8 bases. V dropped 0 bases and J dropped 4; count of bases not matched to a gene: 4. The CDR3 runs 14 residues. Germline CDR1 and CDR2: DFQATT and SNEGSKA (reference sequence). The DNA of the CDR3 is TGCAGTGCTAGAGATCCAGACAGGGGCTATGGCTACACCTTC. Translation gives CSARDPDRGYGYTF.

This clonotype has more than one count but fewer than ten. This sequence joins TRBV29-1 and TRBJ1-4; maybe TRBD1 (5 bases). The V gene lost 4 bases and the J gene lost 8 bases, with 14 bases spanning the gap. The length of the CDR3 is 13 residues. CDR1 and CDR2 from the germline V gene are SQVTM and ANQGSEA. CDR3 amino acids: CSVGRDPGEKLFF. Written as DNA, the CDR3 is TGCAGCGTTGGAAGGGATCCAGGGGAAAAACTGTTTTTT.